The entry that follows covers one T cell receptor (beta chain) sequence. Germline loops: CDR1 SQVTM, CDR2 ANQGSEA. The CDR3 runs to 15 residues. The junction had 13 bases not matched to a gene; V was cut back by 7 bases and J by 3 bases. This specimen comes from a study of patients and donors after allogeneic stem cell transplantation. TCRdb processed the RT-PCR reads anew with MiXCR; each CDR3 protein has one entry. The sample includes 900,000 to 1,000,000 distinct CDR3 sequences, roughly 18% of them seen just once. The chain carries TRBV29-1 and TRBJ2-3; the match to TRBD1 covers 7 bases. The source material was blood, either unsorted or a sorted T cell fraction (not recorded which). This receptor was identified in a human donor who was either an allogeneic HSCT recipient or a stem cell or donor lymphocyte infusion donor (not recorded which). It is not recorded whose cells these are; they may come from a transplant donor. The CDR3 DNA follows: TGCAGCGCGAGGGCTGGGGACAGCCCGACAGATACGCAGTATTTT. Residues: CSARAGDSPTDTQYF.